These 18 T cell receptor beta chains share one sample of origin, sequenced in a study of T cell responses to AZD1222 COVID-19 vaccine (dated by TCRdb to the early 2020s). The receptor library was made with the immunoSEQ multiplex PCR assay. In its TCRdb copy, this immuneACCESS table keeps in-frame sequences only and misses some clones. Where compared with another copy, unresolved V genes explain less than half of these, and the others have no known cause. Recorded for this sample are roughly 180,000 clones; roughly nine tenths of them occurred a single time. 3% to 4% of the sample comes from the top ten. The sample's time point label, in plain terms: about 28 days (+/-7) after the second vaccine dose. The starting material was peripheral blood, obtained 28 days after the second AZD1222 dose. The receptors were sampled from an adult who received the AZD1222 COVID-19 vaccine.

This clone was observed a few times. The V and J genes are TRBV4-1 and TRBJ2-7; D not resolved. The V end was cut by 0 bases, the J end by 4 bases, with 10 bases between. CDR1 is MGHRA and CDR2 is YSYEKL in the germline V gene. This CDR3 is built from 14 residues. The CDR3 here is CASSQDYDTYEQYF. Here the CDR3 DNA reads TGCGCCAGCAGCCAAGATTACGATACGTACGAGCAGTACTTC.

The chain employs TRBV28 and TRBJ1-6; D is unresolved. Deletions cut 4 bases from V and 1 base from J, with 11 bases between. The V gene's germline CDR1 is MDHEN and CDR2 SYDVKM. CDR3 size: 16 residues. CDR3: CASSSGLGSYNSPLHF. CDR3 coding DNA: TGTGCCAGCAGTTCGGGCTTGGGGTCCTATAATTCACCCCTCCACTTT.

The chain is built from TRBV7-2 and TRBJ2-1; 7 bases align to TRBD2. The germline V gene has CDR1 SGHTA and CDR2 FQGNSA. After removal of 5 bases from V and 7 bases from J, the junction contained 11 bases not matched to a gene. This CDR3 has 15 residues. The CDR3 nucleotides read TGTGCCAGCAGCCCCCGAGGCGGGAGCTCTAATGAGCAGTTCTTC. Translating it yields CASSPRGGSSNEQFF.

Concerning this clone itself: Mismatch with germline at one junction end may stem from a read error. The chain uses TRBV7-7 and TRBJ2-7; 10 bases fit TRBD2. The CDR3 length is 14 residues. Looked up from germline, CDR1 is SSHAT and CDR2 is FNYEAQ (reference sequence). The CDR3 here is CASSLSAGGLGLYF. DNA of the CDR3: TGTGCTAGCAGCTTATCAGCGGGAGGGCTGGGATTGTACTTC.

This clone is a singleton in its sample. The gene calls are TRBV5-1 and TRBJ1-2; D is unresolved. In germline, CDR1 is SGHRS, CDR2 YFSETQ. The CDR3 is 13 residues long. V was pared by 4 bases and J by 3 bases, with 10 bases between. CDR3 DNA: TGCGCCAGCAGCCCGAGACGGCACTATGGCTACACCTTC. Amino acids: CASSPRRHYGYTF. Together with reference TRBV5-1 and TRBJ1-2, the CDR3 gives the full variable domain: KAGVTQTPRYLIKTRGQQVTLSCSPISGHRSVSWYQQTPGQGLQFLFEYFSETQRNKGNFPGRFSGRQFSNSRSEMNVSTLELGDSALYLCASSPRRHYGYTFGSGTRLTVV.

This clone came up once. The chain carries TRBV10-3 and TRBJ1-1; D unresolved. This CDR3 spans 14 amino acids. V lost 8 bases and J 0 bases, leaving 13 bases between the germline ends. CDR1 is ENHRY, CDR2 SYGVKD, per germline. CDR3 protein: CAICQETMNTEAFF. The CDR3 region has the DNA TGTGCCATCTGCCAAGAAACTATGAACACTGAAGCTTTCTTT.

The rearrangement uses TRBV15 and TRBJ2-7, with 8 bases aligning to TRBD2. V shed 0 bases, J shed 3 bases, and the junction held 7 bases outside the gene matches. Germline lookup yields CDR1 LNHNV and CDR2 YYDKDF (reference sequence). The CDR3 loop spans 16 amino acids. CDR3 sequence reads: CATSRDRVSGVYEQYF. The DNA for the CDR3 is TGTGCCACCAGCAGAGATCGGGTTAGCGGGGTCTACGAGCAGTACTTC.

The chain couples TRBV10-2 to TRBJ1-1; D possibly corresponds to TRBD1 (6 bases). The CDR3 consists of 13 residues. Germline V gene data show CDR1 as WSHSY and CDR2 as SAAADI. V lost 8 bases and J 4 bases, leaving 14 bases between the germline ends. CDR3 DNA sequence: TGCGCCAGCGCGGGACAACGGGTCACTGAAGCTTTCTTT. This codes for CASAGQRVTEAFF.

The chain carries TRBV5-1 and TRBJ2-6; D is ambiguous. The germline V gene encodes CDR1 SGHRS and CDR2 YFSETQ. The CDR3 is made up of 16 amino acids. Trimming shortened V by 1 base and J by 3 bases, and 11 bases separated the two germline ends. The CDR3 protein is CASSLPSGSGANVLTF. CDR3 bases: TGCGCCAGCAGCTTGCCCTCCGGAAGTGGGGCCAACGTCCTGACTTTC.

The J gene is TRBJ2-7, the V gene TRBV11-2; 9 bases match TRBD1. V lost 5 bases to trimming and J lost 0 bases; unmatched junction nucleotides: 5. Germline lookup yields CDR1 SGHAT and CDR2 FQNNGV. This CDR3 is built from 15 residues. CDR3 nucleotide sequence: TGTGCCAGCAGCCCCGGGACAGGGAACTCCTACGAGCAGTACTTC. This sequence encodes CASSPGTGNSYEQYF.

In this sample, this clone turned up a few times. The chain couples TRBV7-3 to TRBJ2-1; D is possibly TRBD2 (5 bases). This CDR3 spans 18 amino acids. The germline CDR1 and CDR2 sequences are SGHTA and FQGTGA. Trimming stripped 2 bases from V and 5 bases from J, with 22 bases between. CDR3 nucleotide sequence: TGTGCCAGCAGCTTAGTGGGTAGCGCGACCTCAACAGACAATGAGCAGTTCTTC. Encoded protein: CASSLVGSATSTDNEQFF.

The count of this clone is one. V and J are TRBV7-2 and TRBJ2-1; D gene ambiguous. Germline assignment: CDR1 SGHTA and CDR2 FQGNSA. V dropped 2 bases and J dropped 4 bases, with 9 bases sitting between them. The CDR3 runs 14 residues. The CDR3 DNA reads as TGTGCCAGCAGCTTAAGTCTTCTATACAATGAGCAGTTCTTC. This gives the protein CASSLSLLYNEQFF.

The CDR3 is CASSIWRDYGYTF. The CDR3 DNA reads as TGTGCCAGTAGTATATGGAGGGACTATGGCTACACCTTC. The chain links TRBV19 to TRBJ1-2, with D uncertain. This CDR3 contains 13 residues. V was clipped by 2 bases and J by 3 bases, with 7 bases between them. Germline CDR1 is LNHDA and CDR2 is SQIVND (reference sequence).

V gene TRBV3-1 (or the pseudogene TRBV3-2) combines with J gene TRBJ1-5, with D perhaps TRBD1 (5 bases). Germline V gene lookup returns CDR1 LGHDT and CDR2 YNNKEL (reference sequence). Between the trimmed V and J ends, which lost 1 base and 2 bases, there was a span of 9 bases. The CDR3 totals 15 residues. The CDR3 loop is CASSQGGGGNQPQHF. CDR3 coding DNA: TGTGCCAGCAGCCAAGGGGGCGGGGGCAATCAGCCCCAGCATTTT.

J is TRBJ2-7 and V is TRBV5-6; perhaps TRBD1 as D (6 bases). Trimming shortened V by 4 bases and J by 7 bases, and 21 bases separated the two germline ends. This CDR3 spans 15 amino acids. CDR1 is SGHDT and CDR2 is YYEEEE in the germline V gene. The CDR3 loop reads CASSRGRTVPGEQYF. The CDR3 nucleotides are TGTGCCAGCAGCCGCGGAAGGACAGTGCCCGGGGAGCAGTACTTC. The whole variable domain, remainder taken from reference TRBV5-6 and TRBJ2-7, is DAGVTQSPTHLIKTRGQQVTLRCSPKSGHDTVSWYQQALGQGPQFIFQYYEEEERQRGNFPDRFSGHQFPNYSSELNVNALLLGDSALYLCASSRGRTVPGEQYFGPGTRLTVT.

This chain links TRBV18 with TRBJ1-4, with D perhaps TRBD1 (5 bases). The germline V gene encodes CDR1 KGHSH and CDR2 LQKENI. V was pared by 6 bases and J by 7 bases, with 18 bases between. CDR3 length: 15 residues. The CDR3 reads CASSLAAGLGEKLFF. CDR3 nucleotide sequence: TGTGCCAGCTCCCTCGCTGCGGGACTAGGTGAAAAACTGTTTTTT.

The genes are TRBV11-2 and TRBJ2-1, with D perhaps matching TRBD1 or TRBD2 (5 bases each). The CDR3 loop spans 12 amino acids. The germline V gene has CDR1 SGHAT and CDR2 FQNNGV. Trimming pared 6 bases from V and 10 bases from J, leaving 13 bases between. In DNA form, the CDR3 reads TGTGCCAGCAGGAGGGACGGTCGCGAGCAGTTCTTC. Amino acids: CASRRDGREQFF.

The chain couples TRBV28 to TRBJ2-2; 7 bases align to TRBD2. Trimming cost V 5 bases and J 1 base; bases outside gene matches: 4. This CDR3 is 15 amino acids long. Germline values: CDR1 MDHEN, CDR2 SYDVKM. The CDR3 here is CASSVLAENTGELFF. The DNA of the CDR3 is TGTGCCAGCAGTGTCCTAGCGGAGAACACCGGGGAGCTGTTTTTT.